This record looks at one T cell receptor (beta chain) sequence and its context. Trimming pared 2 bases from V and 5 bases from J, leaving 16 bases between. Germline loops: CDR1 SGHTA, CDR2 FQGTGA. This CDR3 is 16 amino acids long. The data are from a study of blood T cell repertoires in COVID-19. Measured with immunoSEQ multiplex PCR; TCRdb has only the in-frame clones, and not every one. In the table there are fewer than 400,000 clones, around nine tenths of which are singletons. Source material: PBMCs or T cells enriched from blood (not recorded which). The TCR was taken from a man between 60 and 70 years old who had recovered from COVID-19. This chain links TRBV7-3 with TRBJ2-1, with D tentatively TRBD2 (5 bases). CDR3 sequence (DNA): TGTGCCAGCAGCTTAGTGCCAGTAGCGCCCAACAATGAGCAGTTCTTC. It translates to CASSLVPVAPNNEQFF. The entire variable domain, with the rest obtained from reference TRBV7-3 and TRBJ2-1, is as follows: GAGVSQTPSNKVTEKGKYVELRCDPISGHTALYWYRQSLGQGPEFLIYFQGTGAADDSGLPNDRFFAVRPEGSVSTLKIQRTERGDSAVYLCASSLVPVAPNNEQFFGPGTRLTVL.